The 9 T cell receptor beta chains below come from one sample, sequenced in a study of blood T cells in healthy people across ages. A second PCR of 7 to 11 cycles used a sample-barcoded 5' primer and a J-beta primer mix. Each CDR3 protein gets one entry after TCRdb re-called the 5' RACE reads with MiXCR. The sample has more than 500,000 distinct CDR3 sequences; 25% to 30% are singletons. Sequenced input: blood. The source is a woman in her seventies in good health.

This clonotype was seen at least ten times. CDR3 residues: CASSYLYTTEAFF. The DNA of the CDR3 is TGTGCCAGCAGTTACCTTTACACGACTGAAGCTTTCTTT. This chain uses TRBV6-2 or TRBV6-3 with TRBJ1-1; the D is unclear. This CDR3 has 13 residues. The V gene's germline CDR1 is MNHEY and CDR2 SVGEGT. V shed 2 bases and J shed 5 bases, with 9 bases lying between them.

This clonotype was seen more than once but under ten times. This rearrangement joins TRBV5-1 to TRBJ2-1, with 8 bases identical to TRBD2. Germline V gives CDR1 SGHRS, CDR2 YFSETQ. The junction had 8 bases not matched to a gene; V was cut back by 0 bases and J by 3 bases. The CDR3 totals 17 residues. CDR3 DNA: TGCGCCAGCAGCTTGGTCATCACCGGGGGGGGCTACAATGAGCAGTTCTTC. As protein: CASSLVITGGGYNEQFF.

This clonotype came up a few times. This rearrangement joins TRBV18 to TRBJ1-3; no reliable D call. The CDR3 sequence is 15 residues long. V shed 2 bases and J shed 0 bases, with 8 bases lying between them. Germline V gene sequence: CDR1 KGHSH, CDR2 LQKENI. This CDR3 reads CASSPSNRSGNTIYF. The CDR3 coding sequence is TGTGCCAGCTCACCATCGAACCGCTCTGGAAACACCATATATTTT.

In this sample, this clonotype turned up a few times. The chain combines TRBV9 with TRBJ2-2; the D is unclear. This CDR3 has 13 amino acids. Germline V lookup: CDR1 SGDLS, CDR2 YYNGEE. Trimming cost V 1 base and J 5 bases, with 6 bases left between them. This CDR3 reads CASSVSATGELFF. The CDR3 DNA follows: TGTGCCAGCAGCGTATCAGCAACCGGGGAGCTGTTTTTT.

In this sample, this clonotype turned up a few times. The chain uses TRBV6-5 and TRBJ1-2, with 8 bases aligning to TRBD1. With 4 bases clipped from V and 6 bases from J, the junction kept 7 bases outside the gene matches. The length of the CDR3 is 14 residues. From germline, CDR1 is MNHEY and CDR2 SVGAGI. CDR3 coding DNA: TGTGCCAGCAGTTTGCGGACAGGGCGGGATGGCTACACCTTC. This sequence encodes CASSLRTGRDGYTF.

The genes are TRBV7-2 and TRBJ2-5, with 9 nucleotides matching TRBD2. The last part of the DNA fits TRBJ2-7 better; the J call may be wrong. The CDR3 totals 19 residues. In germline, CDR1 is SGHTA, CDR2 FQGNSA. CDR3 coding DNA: TGTGCCAGCAGTTTGCGGGGAATATTTAGCGGGGGAACACAGGGCGAGCAGTACTTC. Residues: CASSLRGIFSGGTQGEQYF.

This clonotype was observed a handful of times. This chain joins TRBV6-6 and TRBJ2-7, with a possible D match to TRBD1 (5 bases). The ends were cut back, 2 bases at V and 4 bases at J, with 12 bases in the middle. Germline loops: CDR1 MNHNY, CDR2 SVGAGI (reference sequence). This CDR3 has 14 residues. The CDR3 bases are TGTGCCAGCAGTTACGGGGCAGGGTTGTACGAGCAGTACTTC. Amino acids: CASSYGAGLYEQYF.

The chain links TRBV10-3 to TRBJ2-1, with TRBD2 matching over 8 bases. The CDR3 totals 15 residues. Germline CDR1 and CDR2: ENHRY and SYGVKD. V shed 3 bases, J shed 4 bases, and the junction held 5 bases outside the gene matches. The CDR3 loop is CAISDAGGTYNEQFF. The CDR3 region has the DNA TGTGCCATCAGTGATGCGGGGGGCACTTACAATGAGCAGTTCTTC.

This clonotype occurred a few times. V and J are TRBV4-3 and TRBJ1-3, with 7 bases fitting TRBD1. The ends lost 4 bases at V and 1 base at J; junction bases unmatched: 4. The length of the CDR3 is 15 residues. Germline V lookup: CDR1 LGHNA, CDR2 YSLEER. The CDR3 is CASSPGQSSGNTIYF. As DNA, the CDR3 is TGCGCCAGCAGCCCGGGACAGAGTTCTGGAAACACCATATATTTT.